Below, one T cell receptor (beta chain) is given with its context. This entry comes from a study of blood T cell repertoires in COVID-19. Germline V CDR1 and CDR2: SGHTA, FQGNSA. The CDR3 loop spans 18 amino acids. Unmatched junction bases numbered 17, after V lost 6 bases and J lost 7 bases. Assay: immunoSEQ multiplex PCR; the TCRdb copy retains only in-frame clones and omits some. The sample contains around 200,000 clones, approximately 90% of which appear only once. Sequencing was done on a sample of PBMCs or T cells enriched from blood (not recorded which). This TCR derives from a man aged 25 to 45 who had recovered from COVID-19. V usage is TRBV7-2 and J usage is TRBJ2-7; 14 nucleotides agree with TRBD2. This CDR3 reads CASRRLAGGLGREYEQYF. CDR3 sequence (DNA): TGTGCCAGCAGGAGACTAGCGGGAGGGCTCGGTAGGGAGTATGAGCAGTACTTC.